This T cell receptor (beta chain) was obtained from a study of T cells in Graves' hyperthyroidism and ophthalmopathy. TCR beta CDR3 sequences were amplified from RNA transcripts. When the TCR CDR3 underwent first-round RT-PCR, the HTBI primer set was used. TCRdb redid the calling of the multiplex PCR reads with MiXCR, one entry per CDR3 protein. The table lists 550,000 to 700,000 distinct CDR3 sequences, about 43% of them singletons. This clonotype was recorded at least ten times. Germline V gene sequence: CDR1 DFQATT, CDR2 SNEGSKA (reference sequence). The CDR3 covers 18 residues. Trimming took off 3 bases at V and 0 bases at J, with 18 bases between the two ends.

The sample consisted of peripheral blood or thyroid tissue (not recorded which). This TCR was recovered from an adult woman with Graves' disease, either hyperthyroidism or ophthalmopathy (not recorded which). This chain connects TRBV20-1 to TRBJ1-6; D unresolved. The CDR3 loop reads CSARSENSRSSYNSPLHF. CDR3 coding DNA: TGCAGTGCTAGGTCCGAAAACTCCCGGAGCTCCTATAATTCACCCCTCCACTTT.